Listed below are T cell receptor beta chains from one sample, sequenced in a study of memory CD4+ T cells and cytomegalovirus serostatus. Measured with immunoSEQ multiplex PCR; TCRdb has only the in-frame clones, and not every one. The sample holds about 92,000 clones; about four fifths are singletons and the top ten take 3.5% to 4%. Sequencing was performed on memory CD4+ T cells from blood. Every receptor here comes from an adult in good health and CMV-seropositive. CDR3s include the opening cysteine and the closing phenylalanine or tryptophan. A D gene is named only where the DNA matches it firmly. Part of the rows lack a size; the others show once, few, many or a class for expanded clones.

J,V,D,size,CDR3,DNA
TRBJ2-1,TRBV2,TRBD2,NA,CASSVSGRGSEQFF,TGTGCCAGCAGTGTTAGCGGGAGAGGAAGTGAGCAGTTCTTC
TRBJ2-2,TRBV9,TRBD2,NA,CASSVAGGSAGELFF,TGTGCCAGCAGCGTAGCGGGGGGGAGTGCCGGGGAGCTGTTTTTT
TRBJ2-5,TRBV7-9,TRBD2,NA,CASSLVLTGLAGSQETQYF,TGTGCCAGCAGCTTAGTTCTGACCGGACTAGCGGGCTCCCAAGAGACCCAGTACTTC
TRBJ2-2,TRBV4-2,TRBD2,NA,CASSRGLAGSANTGELFF,TGTGCCAGCAGCCGGGGACTAGCGGGGTCCGCGAACACCGGGGAGCTGTTTTTT
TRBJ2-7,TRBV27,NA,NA,CASSPNNGPKEQYF,TGTGCCAGCAGTCCAAACAACGGGCCGAAGGAGCAGTACTTC
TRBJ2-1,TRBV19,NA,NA,CASSRGRRTNNEQFF,TGTGCCAGTAGTAGAGGGAGGCGGACCAACAATGAGCAGTTCTTC
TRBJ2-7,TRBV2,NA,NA,CASSGEAAYEQYF,TGTGCCAGCAGCGGGGAGGCTGCTTACGAGCAGTACTTC
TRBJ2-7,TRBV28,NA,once,CASSPAGGRYEQYF,TGTGCCAGCAGTCCGGCAGGGGGGAGGTACGAGCAGTACTTC
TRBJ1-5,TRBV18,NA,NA,CASSPPHGLINQPQHF,TGTGCCAGCTCACCACCTCACGGGCTTATCAATCAGCCCCAGCATTTT
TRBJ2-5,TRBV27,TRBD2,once,CASSRREGETQYF,TGTGCCAGCAGTCGGCGGGAGGGAGAGACCCAGTACTTC
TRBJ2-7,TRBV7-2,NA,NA,CASSPTGNSYEQYF,TGTGCCAGCAGCCCCACAGGGAACTCCTACGAGCAGTACTTC
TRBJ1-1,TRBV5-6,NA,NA,CASSLWAGDTEAFF,TGTGCCAGCAGCTTGTGGGCGGGGGACACTGAAGCTTTCTTT
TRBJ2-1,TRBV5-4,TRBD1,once,CASSPRGVQGYYNEQFF,TGTGCCAGCAGCCCCCGAGGGGTACAGGGGTACTACAATGAGCAGTTCTTC
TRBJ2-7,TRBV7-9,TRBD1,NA,CASSSGTGVYEQYF,TGTGCCAGCAGCTCTGGGACAGGGGTGTACGAGCAGTACTTC
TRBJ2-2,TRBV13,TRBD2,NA,CASSPGLAGGPRRTGELFF,TGTGCCAGCAGCCCGGGACTAGCGGGAGGGCCAAGGCGAACCGGGGAGCTGTTTTTT
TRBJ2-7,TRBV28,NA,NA,CASSWTPYEQYF,TGTGCCAGCAGCTGGACTCCCTACGAGCAGTACTTC
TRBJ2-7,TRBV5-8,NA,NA,CASSPQINYEQYF,TGTGCCAGCAGCCCCCAAATTAACTACGAGCAGTACTTC
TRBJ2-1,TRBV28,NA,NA,CASGNLGGEGNEQFF,TGTGCCAGCGGAAACCTGGGGGGAGAGGGTAATGAGCAGTTCTTC
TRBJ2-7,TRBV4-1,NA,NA,CASSRDTYYEQYF,TGCGCCAGCAGCCGGGACACCTACTACGAGCAGTACTTC
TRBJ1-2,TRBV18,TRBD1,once,CASSTSPDRGNGYTF,TGTGCCAGCTCCACCTCCCCGGACAGGGGGAATGGCTACACCTTC
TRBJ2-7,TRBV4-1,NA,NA,CASSQDLSLSSTSIVQYF,TGCGCCAGCAGCCAAGATTTATCCCTTTCTAGTACTTCTATTGTGCAGTACTTC
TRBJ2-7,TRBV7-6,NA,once,CASTPGNEGEQYF,TGTGCCAGCACCCCCGGGAACGAGGGCGAGCAGTACTTC